Here is one T cell receptor (beta chain) with its context. The source of the sample is a study of blood T cell repertoires in COVID-19. Using immunoSEQ multiplex PCR, the repertoire was profiled, and TCRdb retains in-frame clones only, with some absent. The table includes about 250,000 clones, roughly nine tenths detected once. Trimming cost V 3 bases and J 6 bases; bases outside gene matches: 10. The length of the CDR3 is 16 residues. Germline values: CDR1 WSHSY, CDR2 SAAADI. J is TRBJ2-1 and V is TRBV10-2; 8 bases match TRBD2. The sample consisted of peripheral blood. The source is a man aged 18-30 years with active or convalescent COVID-19. The CDR3 protein is CASSEVDGGGVNEQFF. The DNA for the CDR3 is TGCGCCAGCAGTGAAGTTGACGGGGGGGGAGTCAATGAGCAGTTCTTC.